The rows below give T cell receptor beta chains drawn from one sample of a study of T cell repertoires in cytomegalovirus infection. TCRdb processed the reads anew with MiXCR; each CDR3 protein has one entry. This table holds 740,000 or so distinct CDR3 sequences, less than 40% found once. Sequenced: PBMCs. These TCRs come from a human donor in good health (CMV status not recorded). Some clones in this sample may be carry-over from other donors' samples. Both conserved end residues are part of each CDR3. A D gene is named only where the DNA matches it firmly. Not every row has a clone size; where given, it reads once, few, many or a size class.

V,D,J,size,DNA,CDR3
TRBV19,TRBD2,TRBJ2-3,NA,TGTGCCAGTAGTACCGGGGGGGGAAGCACAGATACGCAGTATTTT,CASSTGGGSTDTQYF
TRBV7-8,NA,TRBJ1-2,NA,TGTGCCAGCAGCCACGGACAGCCTAGAGGTGGCTACACCTTC,CASSHGQPRGGYTF
TRBV12-3/TRBV12-4,TRBD1,TRBJ2-1,NA,TGTGCCAGCAGTTTATTCGGACAGGGCATCTACAATGAGCAGTTCTTC,CASSLFGQGIYNEQFF
TRBV7-2,TRBD1,TRBJ1-4,many,TGTGCCAGCAGCTCCTGGACAGGGGAAGGTGAAAAACTGTTTTTT,CASSSWTGEGEKLFF
TRBV7-9,TRBD2,TRBJ2-1,NA,TGTGCCAACAGCGATCGGACTAGCGGGAGGGGGAATGAGCAGTTCTTC,CANSDRTSGRGNEQFF
TRBV28,NA,TRBJ2-5,once,TGTGCCAGCAGTTTGACGGTACAAGAGACCCCGTACTTC,CASSLTVQETPYF
TRBV12-3/TRBV12-4,TRBD1,TRBJ1-1,few,TGTGCCAGCAGTTTTACAGGGGTGTGGGACACTGAAGCTTTCTTT,CASSFTGVWDTEAFF
TRBV12-3/TRBV12-4,NA,TRBJ2-5,NA,TGTGCCAGCAGTTTAGTGGAGACCCCGTACTTC,CASSLVETPYF
TRBV28,TRBD2,TRBJ2-7,few,TGTGCCACCGATACTAGCGGCTCCTACGAGCAGTACTTC,CATDTSGSYEQYF
TRBV12-3/TRBV12-4,NA,TRBJ2-4,few,TGTGCCAGCAGTCCGAACGGGCAGGGGAGAAACATTCAGTACTTC,CASSPNGQGRNIQYF
TRBV5-4,NA,TRBJ1-1,few,TGTGCCAGCAGCTTGGGATTGTCAGGGCTGACTGAAGCTTTCTTT,CASSLGLSGLTEAFF
TRBV28,TRBD2,TRBJ2-2,NA,TGTGCCAGCAGTTTGGGACTAGCGGGGGGTGCCGGGGAGCTGTTTTTT,CASSLGLAGGAGELFF
TRBV28,NA,TRBJ1-5,NA,TGTGCCAGCAGTTTTCAGGGAGGGAACAATCAGCCCCAGCATTTT,CASSFQGGNNQPQHF
TRBV7-9,TRBD2,TRBJ2-7,NA,TGTGCCAGCAGAGTGGGAGCGGGAGGGCTCTACGAGCAGTACTTC,CASRVGAGGLYEQYF
TRBV7-6,TRBD2,TRBJ2-7,NA,TGTGCCAGCAGCTTAAAACTAGCGGGGGGCAAATACGAGCAGTACTTC,CASSLKLAGGKYEQYF
TRBV20-1,NA,TRBJ1-4,NA,TGCAGTGCCAGGCACGAGATGGGGGGCTTTGAAAAACTGTTTTTT,CSARHEMGGFEKLFF
TRBV9,NA,TRBJ1-1,NA,TGTGCCAGCAGCGTAGCTGTGGGCACTGAAGCTTTCTTT,CASSVAVGTEAFF
TRBV11-1,TRBD1,TRBJ1-2,few,TGTGCCAGCAGCCCTGGACAGGGGGCTGGGTATGGCTACACCTTC,CASSPGQGAGYGYTF
TRBV7-6,NA,TRBJ1-1,NA,TGTGCCAGCAGCTCCGGCAAAGGGAAACCCAACACTGAAGCTTTCTTT,CASSSGKGKPNTEAFF
TRBV28,NA,TRBJ2-1,NA,TGTGCCAGCAGTTTATGGAGGACCGGAGCCAATGAGCAGTTCTTC,CASSLWRTGANEQFF
TRBV7-9,TRBD1,TRBJ2-1,NA,TGTGCCAGCAGCCACCCCGGACAGGACTACAATGAGCAGTTCTTC,CASSHPGQDYNEQFF
TRBV7-9,NA,TRBJ1-5,NA,TGTGCCAGCAGCTTTCTAGATAGCAATCAGCCCCAGCATTTT,CASSFLDSNQPQHF
TRBV12-3/TRBV12-4,NA,TRBJ1-3,many,TGTGCCAGCAGCTCTCCTGAGCGGGGAAACACCATATATTTT,CASSSPERGNTIYF
TRBV6-6,NA,TRBJ1-2,few,TGTGCCAGCAGTTACGGGGCAGGGAAGTCCTATGGCTACACCTTC,CASSYGAGKSYGYTF
TRBV12-3/TRBV12-4,TRBD1,TRBJ1-1,NA,TGTGCCAGCAGCCCGGGACAGGGGGTTCCTGAAGCTTTCTTT,CASSPGQGVPEAFF
TRBV28,TRBD1,TRBJ2-4,few,TGTGCCAGCAGCCCTCACCGACAGGGGACCAAAAACATTCAGTACTTC,CASSPHRQGTKNIQYF
TRBV20-1,TRBD1,TRBJ2-4,few,TGCAGTGCTATCGCACGACAGGGGGCGCGTCACGACTTC,CSAIARQGARHDF
TRBV12-3/TRBV12-4,NA,TRBJ2-7,few,TGTGCCAGCACGCTCTCTGGGAGTATCAACGAGCAGTACTTC,CASTLSGSINEQYF
TRBV5-1,NA,TRBJ1-1,NA,TGCTCGAGCAGCTGGGGGGGGGGAGGAGTGAACACTGAAGCTTTCTTT,CSSSWGGGGVNTEAFF
TRBV12-5,NA,TRBJ1-2,NA,TGTGCTAGTGGTTTTGATGACACTAGAATCTATGGCTACACCTTC,CASGFDDTRIYGYTF
TRBV6-5,NA,TRBJ2-1,few,TGTGCCAGCAGTACCCCGACTAGTAAGAATGAGCAGTTCTTC,CASSTPTSKNEQFF
TRBV6-5,NA,TRBJ1-4,few,TGTGCCAGCAGTCCCGGGACTAGGCCCGAAAAACTGTTTTTT,CASSPGTRPEKLFF
TRBV6-5,TRBD1,TRBJ1-1,NA,TGTGCCAGCAGTTACTCGACAGGGGGGGGGGGGCGAGCTTTCTTT,CASSYSTGGGGRAFF
TRBV20-1,NA,TRBJ2-1,NA,TGCAGTGCTAGGGGGACTCGCTATGGGTACAATGAGCAGTTCTTC,CSARGTRYGYNEQFF
TRBV7-2,NA,TRBJ2-1,NA,TGTGCCAGCAGCCAGGAGTCTTTTGGGGGCAATGAGCAGTTCTTC,CASSQESFGGNEQFF